This entry features one T cell receptor (beta chain) sequence. These data originate in a study of T cell responses to AZD1222 COVID-19 vaccine. The assay was immunoSEQ multiplex PCR, and TCRdb's table has in-frame clones only and misses some. The sample comprises 150,000 to 200,000 clones, just under 95% of which are singletons, and 0.7% to 0.9% rests with the top ten. Germline-derived CDR1 and CDR2 are MNHEY and SVGEGT. Trimming removed 0 bases at V and 9 bases at J, with 14 bases between. This CDR3 comprises 14 residues. Material: peripheral blood, obtained on day 0 of AZD1222 vaccination. The clonotype was recovered from an adult in good health. V gene TRBV6-2 or TRBV6-3 combines with J gene TRBJ1-2, with a tentative D call TRBD1 (6 bases). CDR3 loop: CASSYSIRQGSYTF. The DNA of the CDR3 is TGTGCCAGCAGTTACTCGATACGCCAGGGGAGCTACACCTTC.